These 3 T cell receptor beta chains originate from one sample sequenced in a study of human thymus T cells. Resections from corrective heart surgery supplied the thymus tissue. Profiling relied on immunoSEQ multiplex PCR, and the TCRdb table lists in-frame clones only, not all of them. The repertoire holds 100,000 to 150,000 clones, with about 95% as singletons. Sequencing was performed on thymus tissue. Receptors originate from a boy less than two years old with a congenital heart defect but otherwise immunologically healthy.

The CDR3, as DNA: TGTGCCAGCAGTTCCGACAGGGAGGGTCAGCCCCAGCATTTT. Translating gives CASSSDREGQPQHF. V and J are TRBV6-6 and TRBJ1-5, with 7 positions matching TRBD1. V gave up 4 bases and J gave up 6 bases; unmatched junction bases: 6. The germline V gene has CDR1 MNHNY and CDR2 SVGAGI (reference sequence). The CDR3 consists of 14 residues.

The chain employs TRBV5-1 and TRBJ2-7; 9 nucleotides agree with TRBD1. In germline, CDR1 is SGHRS, CDR2 YFSETQ. V was pared by 0 bases and J by 3 bases, with 4 bases of the junction left unmatched. This CDR3 spans 15 amino acids. The CDR3 is CASSLDGQGNYEQYF. CDR3 DNA: TGCGCCAGCAGCTTGGACGGACAGGGGAACTACGAGCAGTACTTC.

This chain uses TRBV29-1 with TRBJ2-5; 8 positions match TRBD1. This CDR3 comprises 17 residues. Trimming at V came to 4 bases and at J to 4 bases, leaving 17 bases not matched to a gene. The germline V gene encodes CDR1 SQVTM and CDR2 ANQGSEA. The CDR3 bases are TGCAGCGTTGGGCCAAGCACAGGGGGAATGTTCGGAGAGACCCAGTACTTC. This codes for CSVGPSTGGMFGETQYF.